A selection of T cell receptor beta chains follows, all from one sample in a study of OX40 agonist ivuxolimab in advanced cancers. Data came from immunoSEQ multiplex PCR; TCRdb stores just in-frame clones and leaves some out. Counted here are about 79,000 clones, approximately 91% occurring once; the ten biggest clones make up roughly 7.4%. The source was CD4+ or CD8+ T cells sorted from blood, collected in a trial of the OX40 agonist ivuxolimab. The source of these receptors is an adult with an advanced solid tumor such as melanoma, head and neck, liver or kidney cancer. CDR3s include the opening cysteine and the closing phenylalanine or tryptophan. Each record gives: V gene, J gene, clone size, D gene, CDR3 protein, CDR3 DNA. A D gene is named only where the DNA matches it firmly. Clone size, where shown, is once, few, many, or a class for clones that have expanded.

v_call: TRBV5-6
j_call: TRBJ2-7
clone_size: -
d_call: -
cdr3_aa: CASSFSDSYEQYF
cdr3_nt: TGTGCCAGCAGCTTTTCGGACAGCTACGAGCAGTACTTC

v_call: TRBV28
j_call: TRBJ2-7
clone_size: -
d_call: -
cdr3_aa: CASSTPGPPNSYEQYF
cdr3_nt: TGTGCCAGCAGTACGCCGGGACCTCCGAACTCCTACGAGCAGTACTTC

v_call: TRBV12-5
j_call: TRBJ2-7
clone_size: -
d_call: TRBD2
cdr3_aa: CASGLSGRAREQYF
cdr3_nt: TGTGCTAGTGGTTTAAGCGGGAGGGCTCGGGAGCAGTACTTC

v_call: TRBV27
j_call: TRBJ2-1
clone_size: -
d_call: -
cdr3_aa: CASSHLNEQFF
cdr3_nt: TGTGCCAGCAGTCACCTGAATGAGCAGTTCTTC

v_call: TRBV5-1
j_call: TRBJ2-2
clone_size: -
d_call: TRBD1
cdr3_aa: CASSFRQGAAGELFF
cdr3_nt: TGCGCCAGCAGCTTCCGACAGGGGGCTGCCGGGGAGCTGTTTTTT

v_call: TRBV6-5
j_call: TRBJ2-7
clone_size: -
d_call: TRBD1
cdr3_aa: CASSYSGQKPYEQYF
cdr3_nt: TGTGCCAGCAGTTACTCGGGACAGAAGCCCTACGAGCAGTACTTC

v_call: TRBV5-1
j_call: TRBJ1-4
clone_size: -
d_call: -
cdr3_aa: CASSFAGVTNEKLFF
cdr3_nt: TGCGCCAGCAGCTTCGCAGGAGTCACTAATGAAAAACTGTTTTTT

v_call: TRBV18
j_call: TRBJ2-7
clone_size: once
d_call: -
cdr3_aa: CASSPPEGVTYEQYF
cdr3_nt: TGTGCCAGCTCACCACCCGAGGGGGTAACCTACGAGCAGTACTTC

v_call: TRBV5-1
j_call: TRBJ2-7
clone_size: -
d_call: -
cdr3_aa: CASSLSREQYF
cdr3_nt: TGCGCCAGCAGCTTGAGTAGGGAGCAGTACTTC

v_call: TRBV7-9
j_call: TRBJ2-5
clone_size: few
d_call: -
cdr3_aa: CASSPGGQGGETQYF
cdr3_nt: TGTGCCAGCAGCCCGGGAGGACAGGGAGGAGAGACCCAGTACTTC

v_call: TRBV5-1
j_call: TRBJ2-1
clone_size: -
d_call: -
cdr3_aa: CASKLGAGNEQFF
cdr3_nt: TGCGCCAGCAAGCTTGGGGCGGGCAATGAGCAGTTCTTC

v_call: TRBV10-3
j_call: TRBJ1-3
clone_size: -
d_call: -
cdr3_aa: CATRLSSGNTIYF
cdr3_nt: TGTGCCACACGTTTATCCTCTGGAAACACCATATATTTT

v_call: TRBV30
j_call: TRBJ1-3
clone_size: -
d_call: TRBD1
cdr3_aa: CAWSLTTGPGNTIYF
cdr3_nt: TGTGCCTGGAGTCTAACGACAGGGCCTGGAAACACCATATATTTT

v_call: TRBV5-4
j_call: TRBJ2-7
clone_size: once
d_call: TRBD2
cdr3_aa: CASSLGTSRNEQYF
cdr3_nt: TGTGCCAGCAGCTTGGGGACTAGCCGGAACGAGCAGTACTTC

v_call: TRBV19
j_call: TRBJ1-5
clone_size: -
d_call: -
cdr3_aa: CASSIVTGDQPQHF
cdr3_nt: TGTGCCAGTAGTATAGTAACAGGAGATCAGCCCCAGCATTTT

v_call: TRBV5-1
j_call: TRBJ2-3
clone_size: -
d_call: -
cdr3_aa: CASVPGRGPSVDTQYF
cdr3_nt: TGCGCCAGCGTCCCTGGCAGGGGCCCCTCGGTAGATACGCAGTATTTT

v_call: TRBV19
j_call: TRBJ2-3
clone_size: -
d_call: TRBD2
cdr3_aa: CASRLAGGWADTQYF
cdr3_nt: TGTGCCAGTAGACTAGCGGGAGGTTGGGCAGATACGCAGTATTTT

v_call: TRBV5-1
j_call: TRBJ2-7
clone_size: -
d_call: -
cdr3_aa: CASSLVDISYEQYF
cdr3_nt: TGCGCCAGCAGCTTGGTAGATATCTCCTACGAGCAGTACTTC

v_call: TRBV6-6
j_call: TRBJ1-1
clone_size: -
d_call: TRBD1
cdr3_aa: CASSLDRGGGTEAFF
cdr3_nt: TGTGCCAGCAGTCTTGACAGGGGAGGGGGAACTGAAGCTTTCTTT

v_call: TRBV6-5
j_call: TRBJ2-4
clone_size: once
d_call: -
cdr3_aa: CASRASASKNIQYF
cdr3_nt: TGTGCCAGCAGGGCTAGCGCGTCCAAAAACATTCAGTACTTC

v_call: TRBV5-1
j_call: TRBJ2-3
clone_size: -
d_call: TRBD2
cdr3_aa: CASSIQGGTPGGSTDTQYF
cdr3_nt: TGCGCCAGCAGCATTCAGGGAGGCACCCCAGGCGGGAGTACAGATACGCAGTATTTT

v_call: TRBV19
j_call: TRBJ1-3
clone_size: -
d_call: -
cdr3_aa: CASSTRPVRVGGNTIYF
cdr3_nt: TGTGCCAGTAGTACCCGGCCCGTCAGGGTTGGGGGAAACACCATATATTTT

v_call: TRBV27
j_call: TRBJ1-2
clone_size: few
d_call: -
cdr3_aa: CASTLRRGYGYTF
cdr3_nt: TGTGCCAGCACCTTAAGACGAGGCTATGGCTACACCTTC

v_call: TRBV4-1
j_call: TRBJ2-3
clone_size: -
d_call: TRBD2
cdr3_aa: CASSPPVSGEIDTQYF
cdr3_nt: TGCGCCAGCAGCCCCCCTGTAAGCGGGGAAATAGATACGCAGTATTTT

v_call: TRBV4-1
j_call: TRBJ1-5
clone_size: -
d_call: -
cdr3_aa: CASSLPGRPQHF
cdr3_nt: TGCGCCAGCAGCCTTCCGGGACGGCCCCAGCATTTT

v_call: TRBV4-2
j_call: TRBJ2-1
clone_size: -
d_call: -
cdr3_aa: CASSQWLAYNEQFF
cdr3_nt: TGTGCCAGCAGCCAGTGGTTGGCCTACAATGAGCAGTTCTTC

v_call: TRBV6-5
j_call: TRBJ2-7
clone_size: -
d_call: TRBD2
cdr3_aa: CASSSFRTSGSHEQYF
cdr3_nt: TGTGCCAGCAGTTCATTCAGGACTAGCGGGTCCCACGAGCAGTACTTC

v_call: TRBV6-6
j_call: TRBJ2-7
clone_size: -
d_call: -
cdr3_aa: CASGPGVGYEQYF
cdr3_nt: TGTGCCAGCGGGCCTGGGGTAGGCTACGAGCAGTACTTC

v_call: TRBV6-1
j_call: TRBJ1-1
clone_size: -
d_call: TRBD1
cdr3_aa: CASRRDRALTEAFF
cdr3_nt: TGTGCCAGCAGGAGGGACAGGGCGCTCACTGAAGCTTTCTTT

v_call: TRBV28
j_call: TRBJ2-1
clone_size: -
d_call: TRBD1
cdr3_aa: CASRSQGANNEQFF
cdr3_nt: TGTGCCAGCAGGTCCCAGGGGGCGAACAATGAGCAGTTCTTC

v_call: TRBV5-1
j_call: TRBJ2-2
clone_size: -
d_call: TRBD1
cdr3_aa: CASSPTGSPGELFF
cdr3_nt: TGCGCCAGCAGTCCGACAGGGAGCCCCGGGGAGCTGTTTTTT

v_call: TRBV7-8
j_call: TRBJ2-7
clone_size: -
d_call: TRBD1
cdr3_aa: CASSSQGVYEQYF
cdr3_nt: TGTGCCAGCAGCTCACAGGGGGTCTACGAGCAGTACTTC

v_call: TRBV9
j_call: TRBJ2-7
clone_size: -
d_call: TRBD1
cdr3_aa: CASSVVRGTYEQYF
cdr3_nt: TGTGCCAGCAGCGTAGTCAGGGGGACCTACGAGCAGTACTTC

v_call: TRBV19
j_call: TRBJ2-1
clone_size: -
d_call: TRBD1
cdr3_aa: CASSRSSLGQPGPYNEQFF
cdr3_nt: TGTGCCAGTAGTAGAAGCTCCCTGGGACAGCCAGGACCATACAATGAGCAGTTCTTC

v_call: TRBV6-5
j_call: TRBJ2-1
clone_size: once
d_call: -
cdr3_aa: CASSYRDNEQFF
cdr3_nt: TGTGCCAGCAGTTACCGAGACAATGAGCAGTTCTTC

v_call: TRBV7-2
j_call: TRBJ1-5
clone_size: medium-sized
d_call: -
cdr3_aa: CASSAWDLQPQHF
cdr3_nt: TGTGCCAGCAGCGCCTGGGATCTTCAGCCCCAGCATTTT

v_call: TRBV5-1
j_call: TRBJ2-1
clone_size: -
d_call: TRBD2
cdr3_aa: CASSLEGLAGGPSGNEQFF
cdr3_nt: TGCGCCAGCAGCTTGGAGGGACTAGCGGGAGGGCCTAGTGGCAATGAGCAGTTCTTC

v_call: TRBV11-3
j_call: TRBJ2-7
clone_size: -
d_call: -
cdr3_aa: CASSLGQGEQYF
cdr3_nt: TGTGCCAGCAGCTTAGGCCAGGGCGAGCAGTACTTC

v_call: TRBV9
j_call: TRBJ2-7
clone_size: -
d_call: -
cdr3_aa: CASSPGTSYEQYF
cdr3_nt: TGTGCCAGCAGCCCTGGGACCTCCTACGAGCAGTACTTC

v_call: TRBV19
j_call: TRBJ2-1
clone_size: -
d_call: TRBD1
cdr3_aa: CASSTGGDRTFF
cdr3_nt: TGTGCCAGTAGTACCGGAGGGGACAGGACCTTCTTC

v_call: TRBV11-3
j_call: TRBJ2-7
clone_size: -
d_call: -
cdr3_aa: CASSLADPGQLPEQYF
cdr3_nt: TGTGCCAGCAGCTTGGCTGACCCGGGACAACTACCCGAGCAGTACTTC

v_call: TRBV9
j_call: TRBJ2-2
clone_size: once
d_call: TRBD2
cdr3_aa: CASSFWEGAGELFF
cdr3_nt: TGTGCCAGCAGCTTCTGGGAGGGCGCCGGGGAGCTGTTTTTT

v_call: TRBV27
j_call: TRBJ1-2
clone_size: -
d_call: TRBD1
cdr3_aa: CASSSQGVRNYGYTF
cdr3_nt: TGTGCCAGCAGTTCGCAGGGGGTTCGTAACTATGGCTACACCTTC

v_call: TRBV29-1
j_call: TRBJ2-7
clone_size: -
d_call: -
cdr3_aa: CSVEQGTNEQYF
cdr3_nt: TGCAGCGTTGAGCAGGGTACCAACGAGCAGTACTTC

v_call: TRBV7-9
j_call: TRBJ2-5
clone_size: -
d_call: -
cdr3_aa: CASSLGQLGSQYF
cdr3_nt: TGTGCCAGCAGCTTGGGCCAGTTGGGGTCCCAGTACTTC

v_call: TRBV27
j_call: TRBJ1-2
clone_size: -
d_call: TRBD1
cdr3_aa: CASSPRGIYGYTF
cdr3_nt: TGTGCCAGCAGTCCCAGGGGGATCTATGGCTACACCTTC

v_call: TRBV30
j_call: TRBJ1-3
clone_size: -
d_call: -
cdr3_aa: CAWNPTLPSGNTIYF
cdr3_nt: TGTGCCTGGAATCCGACCCTCCCCTCTGGAAACACCATATATTTT

v_call: TRBV9
j_call: TRBJ2-2
clone_size: -
d_call: -
cdr3_aa: CASSAGGELFF
cdr3_nt: TGTGCCAGCAGCGCAGGGGGGGAGCTGTTTTTT

v_call: TRBV9
j_call: TRBJ1-3
clone_size: -
d_call: -
cdr3_aa: CASSAINSNTIYF
cdr3_nt: TGTGCCAGCAGCGCGATAAACTCAAACACCATATATTTT

v_call: TRBV9
j_call: TRBJ2-5
clone_size: -
d_call: TRBD2
cdr3_aa: CASSVEAGGQETQYF
cdr3_nt: TGTGCCAGCAGCGTAGAGGCGGGAGGGCAAGAGACCCAGTACTTC

v_call: TRBV6-4
j_call: TRBJ2-3
clone_size: -
d_call: TRBD2
cdr3_aa: CASSDSTGGTTQYF
cdr3_nt: TGTGCCAGCAGTGACTCGACCGGGGGGACGACGCAGTATTTT

v_call: TRBV10-2
j_call: TRBJ2-5
clone_size: -
d_call: -
cdr3_aa: CASSSRGGGRETQYF
cdr3_nt: TGCGCCAGCAGTTCTAGAGGGGGTGGACGAGAGACCCAGTACTTC

v_call: TRBV2
j_call: TRBJ1-5
clone_size: -
d_call: -
cdr3_aa: CASSGEQPNQPQHF
cdr3_nt: TGTGCCAGCAGTGGGGAGCAGCCTAATCAGCCCCAGCATTTT

v_call: TRBV11-1
j_call: TRBJ2-5
clone_size: -
d_call: -
cdr3_aa: CASSFRTGETQYF
cdr3_nt: TGTGCCAGCAGCTTCCGGACCGGGGAGACCCAGTACTTC

v_call: TRBV5-1
j_call: TRBJ1-2
clone_size: -
d_call: -
cdr3_aa: CASSPGGVPNYGYTF
cdr3_nt: TGCGCCAGCAGCCCCGGCGGCGTACCTAACTATGGCTACACCTTC

v_call: TRBV14
j_call: TRBJ2-1
clone_size: -
d_call: TRBD1
cdr3_aa: CASSQDSTGGLGNEQFF
cdr3_nt: TGTGCCAGCAGCCAAGATTCGACAGGGGGCTTGGGCAATGAGCAGTTCTTC

v_call: TRBV5-8
j_call: TRBJ2-3
clone_size: -
d_call: -
cdr3_aa: CASQLMGGSTDTQYF
cdr3_nt: TGTGCCAGTCAATTGATGGGCGGATCCACAGATACGCAGTATTTT